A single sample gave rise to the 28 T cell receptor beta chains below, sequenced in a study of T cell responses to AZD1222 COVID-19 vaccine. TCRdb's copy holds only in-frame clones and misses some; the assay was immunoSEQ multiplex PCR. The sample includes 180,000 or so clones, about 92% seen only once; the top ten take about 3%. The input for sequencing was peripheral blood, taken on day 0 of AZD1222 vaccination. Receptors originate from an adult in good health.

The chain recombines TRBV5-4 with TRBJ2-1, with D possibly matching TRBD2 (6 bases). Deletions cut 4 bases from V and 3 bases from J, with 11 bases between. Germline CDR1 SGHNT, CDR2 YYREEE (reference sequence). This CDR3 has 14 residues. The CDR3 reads CASSLRGVYNEQFF. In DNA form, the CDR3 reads TGTGCCAGCAGCCTGCGCGGGGTCTACAATGAGCAGTTCTTC.

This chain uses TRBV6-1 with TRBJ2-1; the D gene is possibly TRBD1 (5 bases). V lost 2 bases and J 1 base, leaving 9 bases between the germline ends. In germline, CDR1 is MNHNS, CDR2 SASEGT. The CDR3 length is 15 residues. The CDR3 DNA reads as TGTGCCAGCAGTGAACTAACAGGTTCCTACAATGAGCAGTTCTTC. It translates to CASSELTGSYNEQFF.

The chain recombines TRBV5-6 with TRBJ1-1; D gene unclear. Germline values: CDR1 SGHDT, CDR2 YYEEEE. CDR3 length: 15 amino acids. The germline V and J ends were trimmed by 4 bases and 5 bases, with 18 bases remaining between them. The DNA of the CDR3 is TGTGCCAGCAGCGACGGACGGCGCAGAAGGACTGAAGCTTTCTTT. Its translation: CASSDGRRRRTEAFF.

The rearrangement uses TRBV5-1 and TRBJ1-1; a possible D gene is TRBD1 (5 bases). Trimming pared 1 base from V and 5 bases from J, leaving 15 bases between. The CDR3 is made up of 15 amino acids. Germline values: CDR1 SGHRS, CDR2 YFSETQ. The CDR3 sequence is CASSLFGTLTTEAFF. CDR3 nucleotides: TGCGCCAGCAGCTTGTTCGGGACTTTAACGACTGAAGCTTTCTTT.

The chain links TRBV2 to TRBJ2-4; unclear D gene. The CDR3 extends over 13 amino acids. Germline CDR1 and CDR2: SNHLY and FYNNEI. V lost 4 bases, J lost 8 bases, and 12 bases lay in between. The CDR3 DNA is TGTGCCAGCAGTGTCCGGCAAGGAGACATTCAGTACTTC. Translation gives CASSVRQGDIQYF.

The CDR3 DNA is TGTGCCACGACGGGACTCAATTCACCCCTCCACTTT. Protein product: CATTGLNSPLHF. The genes are TRBV5-6 and TRBJ1-6, with D perhaps matching TRBD1 (5 bases). Trimming cost V 9 bases and J 7 bases, with 11 bases left between them. Germline CDR1 is SGHDT and CDR2 is YYEEEE. CDR3 length: 12 amino acids.

In DNA, the CDR3 is TGCGCCACCATGGAGCGACCTAGCTCTGGGGCCAACGTCCTGACTTTC. This codes for CATMERPSSGANVLTF. The chain joins TRBV5-1 to TRBJ2-6; D ambiguous. Germline-derived CDR1 and CDR2 are SGHRS and YFSETQ. The CDR3 has 16 amino acids. V shed 9 bases and J shed 0 bases, with 16 bases lying between them.

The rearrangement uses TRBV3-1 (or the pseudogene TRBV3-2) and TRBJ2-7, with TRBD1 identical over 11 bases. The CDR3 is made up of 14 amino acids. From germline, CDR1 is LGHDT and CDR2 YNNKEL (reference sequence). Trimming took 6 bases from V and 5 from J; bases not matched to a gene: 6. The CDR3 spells CASSRRTGGNEQYF. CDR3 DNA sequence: TGTGCCAGCAGTAGACGGACAGGGGGCAACGAGCAGTACTTC.

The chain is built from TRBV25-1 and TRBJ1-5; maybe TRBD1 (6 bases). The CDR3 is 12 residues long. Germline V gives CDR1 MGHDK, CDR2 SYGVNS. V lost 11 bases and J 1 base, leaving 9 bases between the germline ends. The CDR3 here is CAGGGSNQPQHF. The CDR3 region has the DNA TGTGCCGGGGGGGGCAGCAATCAGCCCCAGCATTTT.

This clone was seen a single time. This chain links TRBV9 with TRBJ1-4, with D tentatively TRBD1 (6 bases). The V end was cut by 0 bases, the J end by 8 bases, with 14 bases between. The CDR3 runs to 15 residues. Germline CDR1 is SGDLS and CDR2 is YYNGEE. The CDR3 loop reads CASSVAEGVWEKLFF. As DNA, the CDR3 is TGTGCCAGCAGCGTAGCGGAGGGGGTGTGGGAAAAACTGTTTTTT. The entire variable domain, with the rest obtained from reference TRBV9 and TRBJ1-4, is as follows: DSGVTQTPKHLITATGQRVTLRCSPRSGDLSVYWYQQSLDQGLQFLIQYYNGEERAKGNILERFSAQQFPDLHSELNLSSLELGDSALYFCASSVAEGVWEKLFFGSGTQLSVL.

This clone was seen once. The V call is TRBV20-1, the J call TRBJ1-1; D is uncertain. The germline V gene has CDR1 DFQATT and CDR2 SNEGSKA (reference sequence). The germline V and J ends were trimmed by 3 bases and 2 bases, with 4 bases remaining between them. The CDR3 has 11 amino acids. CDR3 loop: CSASANTEAFF. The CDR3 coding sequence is TGCAGTGCTAGCGCAAACACTGAAGCTTTCTTT.

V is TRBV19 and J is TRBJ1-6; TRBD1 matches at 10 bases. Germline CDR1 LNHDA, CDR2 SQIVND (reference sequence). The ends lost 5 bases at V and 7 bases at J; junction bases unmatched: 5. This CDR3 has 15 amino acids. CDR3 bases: TGTGCCAGTAGTGCCCGGGACAGGGGAAATTCACCCCTCCACTTT. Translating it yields CASSARDRGNSPLHF. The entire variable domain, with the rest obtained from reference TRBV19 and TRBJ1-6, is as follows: DGGITQSPKYLFRKEGQNVTLSCEQNLNHDAMYWYRQDPGQGLRLIYYSQIVNDFQKGDIAEGYSVSREKKESFPLTVTSAQKNPTAFYLCASSARDRGNSPLHFGNGTRLTVT.

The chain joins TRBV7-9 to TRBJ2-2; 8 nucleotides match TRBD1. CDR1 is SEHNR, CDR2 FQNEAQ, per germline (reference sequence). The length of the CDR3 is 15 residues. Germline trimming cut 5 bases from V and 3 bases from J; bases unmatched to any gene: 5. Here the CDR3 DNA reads TGTGCCAGCAGCCTGGGACAGGTCGACACCGGGGAGCTGTTTTTT. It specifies CASSLGQVDTGELFF.

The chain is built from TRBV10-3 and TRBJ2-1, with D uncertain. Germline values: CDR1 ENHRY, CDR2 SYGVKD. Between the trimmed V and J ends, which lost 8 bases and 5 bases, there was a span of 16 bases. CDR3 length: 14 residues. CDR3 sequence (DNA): TGTGCCATCGGGGATAGAACGGATAACAATGAGCAGTTCTTC. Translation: CAIGDRTDNNEQFF.

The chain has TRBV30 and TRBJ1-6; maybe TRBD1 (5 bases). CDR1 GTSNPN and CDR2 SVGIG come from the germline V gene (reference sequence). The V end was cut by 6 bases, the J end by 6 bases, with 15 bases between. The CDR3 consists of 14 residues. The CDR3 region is CACPGLRGNSPLHF. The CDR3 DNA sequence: TGTGCCTGCCCGGGGCTACGGGGTAATTCACCCCTCCACTTT.

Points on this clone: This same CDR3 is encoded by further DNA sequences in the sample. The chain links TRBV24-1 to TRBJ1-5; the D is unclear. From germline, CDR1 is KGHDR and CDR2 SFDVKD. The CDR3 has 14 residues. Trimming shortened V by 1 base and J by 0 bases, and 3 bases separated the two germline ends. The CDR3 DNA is TGTGCCACCAGTGATTTAGATAGCAATCAGCCCCAGCATTTT. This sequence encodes CATSDLDSNQPQHF.

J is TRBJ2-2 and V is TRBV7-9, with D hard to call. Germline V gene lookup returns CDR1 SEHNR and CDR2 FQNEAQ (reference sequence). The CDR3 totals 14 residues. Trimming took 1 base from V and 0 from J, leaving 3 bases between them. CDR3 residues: CASSLGTNTGELFF. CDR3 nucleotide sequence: TGTGCCAGCAGCTTAGGGACGAACACCGGGGAGCTGTTTTTT. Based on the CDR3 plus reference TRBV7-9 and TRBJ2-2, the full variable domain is DTGVSQNPRHKITKRGQNVTFRCDPISEHNRLYWYRQTLGQGPEFLTYFQNEAQLEKSRLLSDRFSAERPKGSFSTLEIQRTEQGDSAMYLCASSLGTNTGELFFGEGSRLTVL.

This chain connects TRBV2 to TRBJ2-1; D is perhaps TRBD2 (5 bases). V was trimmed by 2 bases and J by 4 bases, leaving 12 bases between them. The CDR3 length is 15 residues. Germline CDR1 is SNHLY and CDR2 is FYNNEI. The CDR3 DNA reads TGTGCCAGCAGTGAATCTAGCTGGACGTACAATGAGCAGTTCTTC. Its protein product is CASSESSWTYNEQFF.

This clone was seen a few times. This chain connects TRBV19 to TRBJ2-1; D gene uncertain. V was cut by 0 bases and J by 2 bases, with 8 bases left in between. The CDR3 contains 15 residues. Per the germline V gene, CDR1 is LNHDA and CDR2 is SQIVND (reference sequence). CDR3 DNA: TGTGCCAGTAGTATAGAAAGGGTAACCTACAATGAGCAGTTCTTC. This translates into CASSIERVTYNEQFF.

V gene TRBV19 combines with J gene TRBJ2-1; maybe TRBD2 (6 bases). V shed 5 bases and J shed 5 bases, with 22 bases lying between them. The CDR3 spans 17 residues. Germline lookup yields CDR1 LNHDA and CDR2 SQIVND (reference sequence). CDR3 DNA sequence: TGTGCCAGTAGTCCCGACCCCGGGACTGCTCTCCACAATGAGCAGTTCTTC. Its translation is CASSPDPGTALHNEQFF.

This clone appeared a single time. The CDR3 DNA follows: TGTGCCAGCAGTGACCTCTTGGGACTAGCGGAGAGAAACAATGAGCAGTTCTTC. Protein sequence: CASSDLLGLAERNNEQFF. This chain connects TRBV6-1 to TRBJ2-1; 11 nucleotides match TRBD2. This CDR3 has 18 amino acids. Germline trimming cut 3 bases from V and 5 bases from J; bases unmatched to any gene: 12. Germline CDR1 and CDR2: MNHNS and SASEGT.

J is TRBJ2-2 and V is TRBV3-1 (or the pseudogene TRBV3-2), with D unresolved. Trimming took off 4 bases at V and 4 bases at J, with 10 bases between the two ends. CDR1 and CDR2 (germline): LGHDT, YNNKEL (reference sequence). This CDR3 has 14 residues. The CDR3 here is CASSPLLGTGELFF. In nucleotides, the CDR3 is TGTGCCAGCAGCCCGCTTCTGGGCACCGGGGAGCTGTTTTTT.

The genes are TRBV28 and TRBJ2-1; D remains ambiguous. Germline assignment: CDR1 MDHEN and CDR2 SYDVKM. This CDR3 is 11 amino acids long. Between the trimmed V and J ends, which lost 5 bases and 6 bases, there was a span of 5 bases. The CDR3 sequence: CASSGLNEQFF. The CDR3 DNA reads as TGTGCCAGCAGTGGTCTCAATGAGCAGTTCTTC. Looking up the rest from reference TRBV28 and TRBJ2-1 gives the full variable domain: DVKVTQSSRYLVKRTGEKVFLECVQDMDHENMFWYRQDPGLGLRLIYFSYDVKMKEKGDIPEGYSVSREKKERFSLILESASTNQTSMYLCASSGLNEQFFGPGTRLTVL.

The CDR3 region has the DNA TGTGCCAGCAGTTACACGGGGAATCAGCCCCAGCATTTT. Its translation: CASSYTGNQPQHF. The chain combines TRBV6-2 or TRBV6-3 with TRBJ1-5; D ambiguous. The CDR3 is 13 amino acids. Trimming shortened V by 2 bases and J by 4 bases, and 6 bases separated the two germline ends. Germline lookup yields CDR1 MNHEY and CDR2 SVGEGT.

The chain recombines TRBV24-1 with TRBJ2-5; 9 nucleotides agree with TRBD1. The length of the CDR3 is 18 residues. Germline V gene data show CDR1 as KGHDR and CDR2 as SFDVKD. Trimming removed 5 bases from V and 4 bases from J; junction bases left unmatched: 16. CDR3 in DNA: TGTGCCACCAGTGTGGCGGGGACAGGGATGAGGTTGGGAGAGACCCAGTACTTC. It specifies CATSVAGTGMRLGETQYF.

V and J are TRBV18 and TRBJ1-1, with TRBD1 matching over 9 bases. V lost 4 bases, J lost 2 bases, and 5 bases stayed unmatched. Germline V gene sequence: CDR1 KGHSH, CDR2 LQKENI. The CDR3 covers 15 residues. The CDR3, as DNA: TGTGCCAGCTCACAGACAGGGGGGGGCAACACTGAAGCTTTCTTT. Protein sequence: CASSQTGGGNTEAFF.

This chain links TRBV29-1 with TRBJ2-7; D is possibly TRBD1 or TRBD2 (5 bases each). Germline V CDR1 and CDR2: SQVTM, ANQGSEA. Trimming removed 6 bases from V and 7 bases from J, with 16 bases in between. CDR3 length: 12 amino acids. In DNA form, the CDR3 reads TGCAGCGTCTGGGACGGGTCTGGGGAGCAGTACTTC. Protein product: CSVWDGSGEQYF.

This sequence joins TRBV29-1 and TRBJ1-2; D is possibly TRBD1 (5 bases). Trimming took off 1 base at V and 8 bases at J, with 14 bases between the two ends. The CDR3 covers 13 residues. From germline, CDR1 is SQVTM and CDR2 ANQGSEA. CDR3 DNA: TGCAGCGTTGAAGTGGTTTACAGGCTGGGCTACACCTTC. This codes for CSVEVVYRLGYTF.